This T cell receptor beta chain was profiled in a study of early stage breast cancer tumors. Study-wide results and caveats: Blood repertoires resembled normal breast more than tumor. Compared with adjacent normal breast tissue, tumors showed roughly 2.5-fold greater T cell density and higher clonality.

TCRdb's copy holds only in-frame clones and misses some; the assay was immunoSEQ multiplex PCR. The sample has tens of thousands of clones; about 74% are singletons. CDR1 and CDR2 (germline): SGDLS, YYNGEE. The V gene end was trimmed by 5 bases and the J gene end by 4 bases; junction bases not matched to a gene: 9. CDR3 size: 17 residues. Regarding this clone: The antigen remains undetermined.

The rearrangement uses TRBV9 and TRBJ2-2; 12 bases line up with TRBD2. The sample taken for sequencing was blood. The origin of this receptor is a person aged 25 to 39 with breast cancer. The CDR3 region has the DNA TGTGCCAGCAGTGCAGGACTAGCGGGACGGCGCACCGGGGAGCTGTTTTTT. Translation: CASSAGLAGRRTGELFF. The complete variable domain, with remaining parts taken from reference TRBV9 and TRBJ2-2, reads DSGVTQTPKHLITATGQRVTLRCSPRSGDLSVYWYQQSLDQGLQFLIQYYNGEERAKGNILERFSAQQFPDLHSELNLSSLELGDSALYFCASSAGLAGRRTGELFFGEGSRLTVL.